These 30 T cell receptor beta chains originate from one sample sequenced in a study of human T cells and chemical hapten exposure (dated by TCRdb to the early 2020s). Library construction relied on RACE. Sequencing was carried out with a NextSeq 500. TCRdb reanalyzed the raw reads on its own, using fastp at Q25 for trimming and MiXCR for clone calling, and kept in-frame beta chains. Under each unique CDR3 protein, matching rows form one entry showing the most common genes and DNA. Within this sample are around 180,000 distinct CDR3 sequences, with approximately 29% of them counted one time only. The ten largest clonotypes hold under 3% of the sample. The label giving this sample's time point can be read as: pre-sensitization, week 0. The treatment or condition tag for this specimen amounts to: therapeutic diphenylcyclopropenone sensitization with weekly scalp DPC. The sample in question was whole blood, obtained in connection with sensitization to the hapten diphenylcyclopropenone (DPC). The receptors shown here come from a woman under 40 with alopecia areata. Some clones in this sample may be carry-over from other donors' samples.

Only a few counts were recorded for this clonotype. This chain joins TRBV29-1 and TRBJ2-1; 11 nucleotides agree with TRBD2. The length of the CDR3 is 16 residues. V trimming: 2 bases; J trimming: 4 bases; junction bases outside the gene matches: 7. CDR1 and CDR2 from the germline V gene are SQVTM and ANQGSEA. The CDR3 region has the DNA TGCAGCGTTGAACTTTTAGCGGGGGGGTATTACAATGAGCAGTTCTTC. This sequence encodes CSVELLAGGYYNEQFF.

This sequence joins TRBV5-1 and TRBJ1-4; no reliable D call. CDR1 is SGHRS and CDR2 is YFSETQ in the germline V gene. Deletions cut 4 bases from V and 7 bases from J, with 11 bases between. The CDR3 runs 13 residues. DNA for the CDR3: TGCGCCAGCAGCCAGACCCGGGGTGAAAAACTGTTTTTT. The encoded protein is CASSQTRGEKLFF.

V usage is TRBV7-9 and J usage is TRBJ2-6, with 12 bases aligning to TRBD1. The germline gives CDR1 SEHNR, CDR2 FQNEAQ (reference sequence). The CDR3 is 17 amino acids. The V segment lost 5 bases and the J segment 2 bases; nucleotides outside the gene matches: 4. CDR3 sequence (DNA): TGTGCCAGCAGCACCGGGACAGGGGGCCCTGGGGCCAACGTCCTGACTTTC. It is translated as CASSTGTGGPGANVLTF.

This sequence joins TRBV6-2 or TRBV6-3 and TRBJ1-2, with TRBD1 identical over 7 bases. The CDR3 length is 16 residues. Unmatched junction bases numbered 10, after V lost 2 bases and J lost 4 bases. The germline V gene encodes CDR1 MNHEY and CDR2 SVGEGT. CDR3 bases: TGTGCCAGCAGTTACGATCGCAGGACAGGAGTCTATGGCTACACCTTC. This encodes CASSYDRRTGVYGYTF.

This rearrangement joins TRBV2 to TRBJ1-1; TRBD1 matches at 7 bases. From germline, CDR1 is SNHLY and CDR2 FYNNEI. V dropped 3 bases and J dropped 2; count of bases not matched to a gene: 6. The CDR3 loop spans 15 amino acids. The CDR3 DNA reads as TGTGCCAGCAGTGACCAGGGGACAGTTAACACTGAAGCTTTCTTT. Amino acids: CASSDQGTVNTEAFF.

This clonotype was counted once. J is TRBJ2-7 and V is TRBV30; D may be TRBD2 (7 bases). Germline V lookup: CDR1 GTSNPN, CDR2 SVGIG (reference sequence). The CDR3 totals 13 residues. The V and J ends lost 3 bases and 6 bases respectively, with 15 bases between them. CDR3 amino acids: CAWSGGPLGEQYF. For the CDR3, the DNA is TGTGCCTGGAGCGGGGGGCCGTTGGGCGAGCAGTACTTC.

This chain links TRBV7-2 with TRBJ2-5; no firm D call. CDR3 size: 13 residues. Germline loops: CDR1 SGHTA, CDR2 FQGNSA. Trimming cost V 0 bases and J 5 bases, with 7 bases left between them. Here the CDR3 reads CASSLAVGETQYF. The CDR3 region has the DNA TGTGCCAGCAGCTTAGCAGTAGGGGAGACCCAGTACTTC.

This clonotype was seen a few times. The genes are TRBV12-3 or TRBV12-4 and TRBJ1-1; a weak D match, TRBD1 (5 bases). The CDR3 is made up of 14 amino acids. V was clipped by 1 base and J by 7 bases, with 13 bases between them. The CDR3 sequence: CASSLGLPGREAFF. In nucleotides, the CDR3 is TGTGCCAGCAGTTTAGGGTTACCGGGACGTGAAGCTTTCTTT.

The CDR3: CATSRAKGMGNSPLHF. CDR3 coding DNA: TGTGCCACCAGCAGAGCCAAGGGGATGGGTAATTCACCCCTCCACTTT. V and J are TRBV15 and TRBJ1-6, with D perhaps TRBD1 (5 bases). Germline V gives CDR1 LNHNV, CDR2 YYDKDF (reference sequence). V was clipped by 1 base and J by 6 bases, with 13 bases between them. This CDR3 is 16 amino acids long.

This chain links TRBV28 with TRBJ1-2; 10 bases align to TRBD1. The CDR3 totals 13 residues. CDR1 is MDHEN, CDR2 SYDVKM, per germline. The V and J ends lost 6 bases and 7 bases, in that order; junction bases with no gene match: 5. The CDR3 sequence: CASRKTGGFGYTF. CDR3 DNA: TGTGCCAGCAGGAAGACAGGGGGCTTTGGCTACACCTTC.

This clonotype was picked up a small number of times. The V call is TRBV7-6, the J call TRBJ2-1; 10 bases map to TRBD1. V shed 1 base and J 8 bases; nucleotides not matched to a gene: 8. The V gene's germline CDR1 is SGHVS and CDR2 FNYEAQ. CDR3 length equals 16 residues. The CDR3 spells CASSLVGRQGADEQFF. In nucleotides, the CDR3 is TGTGCCAGCAGCTTAGTAGGTAGACAGGGGGCCGATGAGCAGTTCTTC. The full variable domain, rest sourced from reference TRBV7-6 and TRBJ2-1, is GAGVSQSPRYKVTKRGQDVALRCDPISGHVSLYWYRQALGQGPEFLTYFNYEAQQDKSGLPNDRFSAERPEGSISTLTIQRTEQRDSAMYRCASSLVGRQGADEQFFGPGTRLTVL.

This clonotype was recorded many times. V usage is TRBV28 and J usage is TRBJ2-7, with D possibly matching TRBD1 (5 bases). The CDR3 runs to 12 residues. The germline gives CDR1 MDHEN, CDR2 SYDVKM. Trimming stripped 7 bases from V and 2 bases from J, with 9 bases between. CDR3 DNA: TGTGCCAGCAACCAGGGTCCCTACGAGCAGTACTTC. Translation gives CASNQGPYEQYF.

The genes are TRBV20-1 and TRBJ2-5; the match to TRBD1 covers 9 bases. This CDR3 has 13 residues. Germline V gene sequence: CDR1 DFQATT, CDR2 SNEGSKA (reference sequence). The V and J ends lost 5 bases and 5 bases, in that order; junction bases with no gene match: 6. This chain's CDR3 is CSAGTGRGETQYF. The CDR3 DNA follows: TGCAGTGCTGGGACAGGGCGAGGGGAGACCCAGTACTTC.

This clonotype has more than one count but fewer than ten. CDR3 amino acids: CASSTPSSTSGRANTGELFF. CDR3 nucleotide sequence: TGTGCCAGCAGTACACCGTCCTCGACTAGCGGGAGAGCGAACACCGGGGAGCTGTTTTTT. The V and J genes are TRBV6-5 and TRBJ2-2, with TRBD2 matching over 12 bases. CDR3 length: 20 residues. J was trimmed by 0 bases and V by 5 bases; bases with no gene match: 13. Germline loops: CDR1 MNHEY, CDR2 SVGAGI.

V gene TRBV27 combines with J gene TRBJ2-6, with 7 bases fitting TRBD1. The germline CDR1 and CDR2 sequences are MNHEY and SMNVEV (reference sequence). The junction had 3 bases not matched to a gene; V was cut back by 7 bases and J by 0 bases. This CDR3 contains 15 residues. CDR3 DNA: TGTGCCAGCAAGGGACAGAGCTCTGGGGCCAACGTCCTGACTTTC. Protein sequence: CASKGQSSGANVLTF.

This chain connects TRBV27 to TRBJ2-3; D is possibly TRBD1 or TRBD2 (6 bases each). The CDR3 length is 15 residues. V was pared by 5 bases and J by 0 bases, with 12 bases between. Germline CDR1 is MNHEY and CDR2 is SMNVEV (reference sequence). CDR3: CASSRGEFSTDTQYF. The CDR3 DNA is TGTGCCAGCAGTAGGGGGGAATTCAGCACAGATACGCAGTATTTT.

This clonotype was found a few times. The CDR3 DNA reads as TGCGCCAGCGGAGACCCTACCCGGGGCTATGGCTACACCTTC. As protein: CASGDPTRGYGYTF. The V and J genes are TRBV5-1 and TRBJ1-2; D is ambiguous. This CDR3 has 14 residues. The germline gives CDR1 SGHRS, CDR2 YFSETQ. With 7 bases removed from V and 4 bases from J, the gap between germline ends came to 17 bases.

This clonotype was seen just once. V and J are TRBV20-1 and TRBJ1-5; perhaps TRBD1 as D (5 bases). The V and J ends lost 2 bases and 4 bases respectively, with 15 bases between them. The CDR3 runs to 15 residues. CDR1 is DFQATT, CDR2 SNEGSKA, per germline (reference sequence). In DNA form, the CDR3 reads TGCAGTGCTAGATGGGGGGAGGGGCGAAATCAGCCCCAGCATTTT. Its protein is CSARWGEGRNQPQHF.

The table lists this clonotype with many counts. Written as DNA, the CDR3 is TGTGCCAGCAGCAAGGGACAGGTTCTCTCCGAGCAGTACTTC. This codes for CASSKGQVLSEQYF. The rearrangement links TRBV5-5 to TRBJ2-7, with 8 bases matching TRBD1. With V trimmed by 4 bases and J by 6 bases, 9 bases remained unmatched. The CDR3 extends over 14 amino acids. The germline V gene has CDR1 SGHKS and CDR2 YYEKEE (reference sequence).

V usage is TRBV4-1 and J usage is TRBJ1-2; 9 bases match TRBD1. The CDR3 spans 14 residues. Losses at the gene ends were 4 bases for V and 6 bases for J; bases not matched to a gene: 6. Germline-derived CDR1 and CDR2 are MGHRA and YSYEKL. The CDR3 region is CASSPLGQGNGYTF. In nucleotides, the CDR3 is TGCGCCAGCAGCCCTCTTGGACAGGGGAATGGCTACACCTTC.

The chain joins TRBV11-2 to TRBJ1-6; D is ambiguous. CDR1 and CDR2 (germline): SGHAT, FQNNGV. Trimming cost V 1 base and J 6 bases, with 7 bases left between them. The CDR3 spans 14 residues. CDR3 DNA sequence: TGTGCCAGCAGCTTAGGGCTGATTAATTCACCCCTCCACTTT. Amino acid sequence: CASSLGLINSPLHF.

About this clonotype: A much more abundant neighbour one base away suggests this may be a read error. This sequence joins TRBV7-8 and TRBJ2-1; the D gene could be TRBD1 or TRBD2 (5 bases each). This CDR3 has 14 amino acids. The germline V gene has CDR1 SGHVS and CDR2 FQNEAQ. CDR3 sequence (DNA): TGTGTCAGCAGGGACCCATATGTGCCCGATGAGCAGTTCTTC. It encodes CVSRDPYVPDEQFF.

This clonotype was observed a handful of times. This chain joins TRBV7-2 and TRBJ2-7; D unclear. Trimming removed 2 bases at V and 0 bases at J, with 5 bases between. CDR3 size: 13 residues. Germline V gives CDR1 SGHTA, CDR2 FQGNSA. This CDR3 is CASSLQSSYEQYF. CDR3 nucleotide sequence: TGTGCCAGCAGCTTACAGAGCTCCTACGAGCAGTACTTC.

At least ten counts were recorded for this clonotype. The genes are TRBV4-2 and TRBJ1-5; 7 positions agree with TRBD1. Germline V CDR1 and CDR2: LGHNA, YNFKEQ. The CDR3 has 18 residues. V trimming: 0 bases; J trimming: 2 bases; junction bases outside the gene matches: 10. The CDR3 region is CASSQDEGALGGNQPQHF. CDR3 in DNA: TGTGCCAGCAGCCAAGATGAGGGGGCTCTTGGGGGCAATCAGCCCCAGCATTTT.

The V gene is TRBV5-1, the J gene TRBJ2-1; no firm D call. This CDR3 region has 13 residues. V was pared by 0 bases and J by 7 bases, with 8 bases between. From germline, CDR1 is SGHRS and CDR2 YFSETQ. The CDR3 spells CASSLGLGNEQFF. CDR3 in DNA: TGCGCCAGCAGCTTGGGTCTTGGGAATGAGCAGTTCTTC.

The rearrangement uses TRBV4-3 and TRBJ2-7; TRBD1 matches 9 bases. Losses at the gene ends were 2 bases for V and 1 base for J; bases not matched to a gene: 6. CDR1 is LGHNA, CDR2 YSLEER, per germline. The CDR3 length is 16 residues. The CDR3 sequence: CASSQFKGQGSYEQYF. CDR3 nucleotide sequence: TGCGCCAGCAGCCAATTTAAGGGACAGGGATCCTACGAGCAGTACTTC.

A few counts support this clonotype. The CDR3 reads CASSPMGRSYEQYF. The CDR3, as DNA: TGTGCCAGCAGTCCCATGGGACGGTCCTACGAGCAGTACTTC. The V gene is TRBV7-2, the J gene TRBJ2-7; the D call may be TRBD1 or TRBD2 (5 bases each). V lost 6 bases to trimming and J lost 1 base, with 13 bases between them. This CDR3 is built from 14 residues. Germline lookup yields CDR1 SGHTA and CDR2 FQGNSA.

This clonotype was seen only a few times. The chain employs TRBV7-9 and TRBJ1-3, with D unclear. The ends were cut back, 2 bases at V and 4 bases at J, with 12 bases in the middle. The germline V gene has CDR1 SEHNR and CDR2 FQNEAQ (reference sequence). The CDR3 has 15 residues. For the CDR3, the DNA is TGTGCCAGCAGCTTACGCCAAGGGTTCGGAAACACCATATATTTT. It translates to CASSLRQGFGNTIYF.

The chain combines TRBV27 with TRBJ2-7, with a possible D match to TRBD2 (6 bases). The CDR3 covers 16 residues. V was clipped by 3 bases and J by 5 bases, with 20 bases between them. Per germline, CDR1 MNHEY and CDR2 SMNVEV (reference sequence). The CDR3 region is CASSLVGSRDIHEQYF. The DNA for the CDR3 is TGTGCCAGCAGTTTGGTAGGGTCGCGGGATATCCACGAGCAGTACTTC.

The rearrangement joins TRBV20-1 to TRBJ1-2, with 8 bases fitting TRBD1. The CDR3 is 14 residues long. Germline V gives CDR1 DFQATT, CDR2 SNEGSKA (reference sequence). Germline trimming cut 1 base from V and 4 bases from J; bases unmatched to any gene: 5. The DNA for the CDR3 is TGCAGTGCTAGAGCCGGGACAGGTACCTATGGCTACACCTTC. Translated: CSARAGTGTYGYTF.